This entry features one T cell receptor (beta chain) sequence. This clonotype was found many times. Its antigen is unknown. Per-nucleotide qualities are absent, and no much larger clonotype sits a single base away. This specimen's treatment or condition label, interpreted: live attenuated yellow fever vaccine strain. A standard Ficoll-Paque protocol was used to isolate PBMCs from peripheral blood. Dynabeads CD4 and CD8 positive selection kits were used to isolate the CD4 and CD8 T-cell fractions. RNA was extracted with TriZol from bulk PBMCs, CD4 and CD8 fractions, and dextramer-positive and dextramer-negative fractions. Synthesis of TCR cDNA relied on 5'RACE template switching, a step that introduced a universal primer site along with unique molecular identifiers. Priming of cDNA synthesis was performed from both the TCR alpha and TCR beta constant segments. Library amplification involved two PCR steps, and the second step added sample barcodes and sequencing adapters. Libraries were sequenced on Illumina HiSeq 2500 (2x100 bp) or NovaSeq (2x150 bp). In the paper's pipeline: Demultiplexing of reads and collapsing into UMI consensus sequences were performed with MIGEC, and V(D)J alignment was carried out with MiXCR. Clonotypes responding to the vaccine were identified with edgeR on replicate PBMC samples, with the criteria of FDR below 0.01 and a log2 fold change above 5 up to day 15. Each bulk clonotype received a CD4 or CD8 identity based on whether the sequenced CD4 or CD8 repertoire contained that clonotype at higher abundance. TCRdb took the public reads, trimmed them with fastp at Q25, ran MiXCR for clone calling and kept in-frame beta chains. Rows merge per CDR3 protein into single entries with the most common DNA and genes. The V and J calls shown here were made by TCRdb, not taken from the authors' results. The sample records under 200,000 distinct CDR3 sequences, more than 5.5% of which are singletons. 2.5% to 3% of the sample lies in the top ten.

A distance of 11 bases separates the germline ends of V and J, which lose 3 bases and 4 bases respectively. From the germline V gene, CDR1 is SGHRS and CDR2 is YFSETQ. From its cysteine to its phenylalanine, the CDR3 spans 14 amino acids. Of the read, only the CDR3 DNA is kept; its 42 bases are in frame from base 1. This sample stems from a study of T cells after yellow fever vaccination (dated by TCRdb to the late 2010s). Background for the entire study: The SMART-Seq v4 Ultra Low Input RNA kit was used to prepare libraries from fractions with low cell numbers. Bulk TCR alpha and beta repertoires were sequenced longitudinally to track T-cell clones before and after primary and booster YFV17D yellow fever vaccination. Two healthy male donors made up the cohort, one aged 18 to 29 years and the other aged 30 to 40 years. Blood was collected at multiple timepoints before and after primary and secondary immunization, and bulk PBMC replicates and cell subsets were isolated. What the authors observed across the whole study: After the booster, most clones that had expanded after primary vaccination were detected again (approximately 97% of CD4 and more than 85% of CD8), suggesting broad maintenance of memory. Computational filtering was needed because FACS-sorted repertoires could contain abundant contaminating clonotypes from the bulk population. Only a couple of donors were included in the study, so the extent to which the findings can be generalized is limited. A small share of clonotypes occurred in both CD4 and CD8 compartments, likely arising from convergent recombination. Compared with the primary T-cell response, the secondary T-cell response was faster but weaker, reaching its peak on day 5 rather than on day 15.

Rearrangement joined TRBV5-1 to TRBJ2-1; the D call could be TRBD1 or TRBD2, with each sharing 5 bases. Here the sequenced sample was CD4+ T cells sorted from PBMCs, taken less than 6 days after the first yellow fever vaccination. The clonotype comes from a man younger than 30 who received the YFV17D yellow fever vaccine. The nucleotide sequence is given as TGCGCCAGCAGCTGGGGGACCAGATACAATGAGCAGTTCTTC. Its protein product is CASSWGTRYNEQFF.